The present T cell receptor beta chain was sequenced within a study of blood T cell repertoires in COVID-19. Assay: immunoSEQ multiplex PCR; the TCRdb copy retains only in-frame clones and omits some. The top ten hold around 6.5% of the sample, which has approximately 50,000 clones, 75% to 95% seen once. Deletions cut 2 bases from V and 5 bases from J, with 13 bases between. CDR1 is SGHRS and CDR2 is YFSETQ in the germline V gene. There are 14 residues in the CDR3. The receptor was isolated from a man aged 50 or older with active COVID-19. Sample: peripheral blood. This chain uses TRBV5-1 with TRBJ2-5; D might be TRBD2 (7 bases). The CDR3 here is CASSFTQGGETQYF. The CDR3 nucleotides read TGCGCCAGCAGCTTTACACAGGGAGGGGAGACCCAGTACTTC. Full variable domain (outside the CDR3, taken from reference TRBV5-1 and TRBJ2-5): KAGVTQTPRYLIKTRGQQVTLSCSPISGHRSVSWYQQTPGQGLQFLFEYFSETQRNKGNFPGRFSGRQFSNSRSEMNVSTLELGDSALYLCASSFTQGGETQYFGPGTRLLVL.